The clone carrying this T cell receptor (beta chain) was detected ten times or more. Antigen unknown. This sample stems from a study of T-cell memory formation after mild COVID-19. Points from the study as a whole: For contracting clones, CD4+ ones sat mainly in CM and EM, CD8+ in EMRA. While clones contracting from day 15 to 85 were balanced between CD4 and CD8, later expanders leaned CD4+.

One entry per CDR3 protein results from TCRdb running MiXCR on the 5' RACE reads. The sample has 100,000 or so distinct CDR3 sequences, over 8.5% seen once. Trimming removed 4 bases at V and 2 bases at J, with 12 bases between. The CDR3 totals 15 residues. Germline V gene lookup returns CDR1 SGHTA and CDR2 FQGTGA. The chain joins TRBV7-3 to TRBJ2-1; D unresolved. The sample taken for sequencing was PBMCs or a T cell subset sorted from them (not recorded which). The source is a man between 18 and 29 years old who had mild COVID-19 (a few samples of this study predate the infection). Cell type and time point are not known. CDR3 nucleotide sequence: TGTGCCAGCAGCTCTCAACTCCTACCCTACAATGAGCAGTTCTTC. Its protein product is CASSSQLLPYNEQFF. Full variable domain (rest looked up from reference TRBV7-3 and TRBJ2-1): GAGVSQTPSNKVTEKGKYVELRCDPISGHTALYWYRQSLGQGPEFLIYFQGTGAADDSGLPNDRFFAVRPEGSVSTLKIQRTERGDSAVYLCASSSQLLPYNEQFFGPGTRLTVL.